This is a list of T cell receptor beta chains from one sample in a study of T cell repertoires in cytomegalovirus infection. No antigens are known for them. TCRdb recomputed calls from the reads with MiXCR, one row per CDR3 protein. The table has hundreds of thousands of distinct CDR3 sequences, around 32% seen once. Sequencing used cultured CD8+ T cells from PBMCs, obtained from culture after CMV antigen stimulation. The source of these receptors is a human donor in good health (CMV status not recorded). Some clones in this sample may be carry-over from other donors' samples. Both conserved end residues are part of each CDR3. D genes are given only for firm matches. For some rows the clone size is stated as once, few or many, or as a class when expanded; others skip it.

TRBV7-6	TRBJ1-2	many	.	TGTGCCAGCAGCTCGGACGGACGAATGGACTACACCTTC	CASSSDGRMDYTF
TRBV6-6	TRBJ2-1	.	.	TGTGCCAGCAGTCCTGTTTATCATGAGCAGTTCTTC	CASSPVYHEQFF
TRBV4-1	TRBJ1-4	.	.	TGCGCCAGCAGTTGGCGGCCCGCAACTAATGAAAAACTGTTTTTT	CASSWRPATNEKLFF
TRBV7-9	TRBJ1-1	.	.	TGTGCCAGCCTCCCTCTTGCTGAAGCTTTCTTT	CASLPLAEAFF
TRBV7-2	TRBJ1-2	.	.	TGTGCCACCAGCGCGGCCTCGGACAGCGAAGGCTACACCTTC	CATSAASDSEGYTF
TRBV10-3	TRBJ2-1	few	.	TGTGCCATCAGTGACGCGTCGTCAACAGTTTTGTATTACAATGAGCAGTTCTTC	CAISDASSTVLYYNEQFF
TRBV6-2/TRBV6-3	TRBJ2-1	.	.	TGTGCCAGCAGTTACTCAGGGTTAGATGAGCAGTTCTTC	CASSYSGLDEQFF
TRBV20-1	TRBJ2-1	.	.	TGCAGTGCTAGAGATCGAGGGGGGGCCTTTTATGAGCAGTTCTTC	CSARDRGGAFYEQFF
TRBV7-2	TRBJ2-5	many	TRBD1	TGTGCCAGCAGCTTTAACAGGGGGCAAGAGACCCAGTACTTC	CASSFNRGQETQYF
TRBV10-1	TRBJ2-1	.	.	TGCGCCAGCAGTTTCGGGCCGACATCCTCCTACAATGAGCAGTTCTTC	CASSFGPTSSYNEQFF
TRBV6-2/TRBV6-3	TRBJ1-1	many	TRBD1	TGTGCCAGCAGTTACTTCCCCGGGACAGAAGAAACTGAAGCTTTCTTT	CASSYFPGTEETEAFF
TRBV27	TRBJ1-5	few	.	TGTGCCAGCAGTTTATGGGACTTAGAAGGGGATCAGCCCCAGCATTTT	CASSLWDLEGDQPQHF
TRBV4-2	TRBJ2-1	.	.	TGTGCCAGCACCCAGGGCAGTTACAATGAGCAGTTCTTC	CASTQGSYNEQFF
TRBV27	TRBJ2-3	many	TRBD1	TGTGCCAGCAGTTTACGGCCCCCGGGACAGAGCACAGATACGCAGTATTTT	CASSLRPPGQSTDTQYF
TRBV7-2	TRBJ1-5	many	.	TGTGCCAGCAGCTTAGAAATGGGGATTCTTGGTCAGCCCCAGCATTTT	CASSLEMGILGQPQHF
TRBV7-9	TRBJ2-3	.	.	TGTGCCAGCAGCCTAGAAGGTCAGCCCCAGTATTTT	CASSLEGQPQYF
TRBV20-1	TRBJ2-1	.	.	TGCAGTGCTAGAGATAAGGACTTCAGGGCCTTGAGCTCCTACAATGAGCAGTTCTTC	CSARDKDFRALSSYNEQFF
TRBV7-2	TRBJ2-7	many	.	TGTGCCAGCAGCTCTGTGGGCTACGAGCAGTACTTC	CASSSVGYEQYF
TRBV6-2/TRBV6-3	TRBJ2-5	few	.	TGTGCCAGCAGTTACGGTCGGCGGGCGGCGAGAGGGGAGACCCAGTACTTC	CASSYGRRAARGETQYF
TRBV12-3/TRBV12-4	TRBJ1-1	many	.	TGTGCCAGCAGTTACCCTTTGAACACTGAAGCTTTCTTT	CASSYPLNTEAFF
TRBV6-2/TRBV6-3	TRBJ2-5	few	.	TGTGCCAGCAGTTACTCGCCGGGACCGCTAGACGGGACCCAGTACTTC	CASSYSPGPLDGTQYF
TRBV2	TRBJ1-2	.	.	TGTGCCAGCAGTGAAACACCGGGACCGAGCTATGGCTACACCTTC	CASSETPGPSYGYTF
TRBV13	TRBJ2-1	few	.	TGTGCCAGCAGCTTAGGAGGCCCGCTGGGGCAGTTCTTC	CASSLGGPLGQFF
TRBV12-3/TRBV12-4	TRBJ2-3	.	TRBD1	TGTGCCAGCAGTCCGGGACAGGGGTTAGATACGCAGTATTTT	CASSPGQGLDTQYF
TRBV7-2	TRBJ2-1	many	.	TGTGCCAGCAGCTTATCCTACTACAATGAGCAGTTCTTC	CASSLSYYNEQFF
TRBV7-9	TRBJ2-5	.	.	TGTGCCAGCAGCCCCATGGGGGCAAGACCCCCACAAGAGACCCAGTACTTC	CASSPMGARPPQETQYF
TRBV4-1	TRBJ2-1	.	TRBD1	TGCGCCAGCAGCCAAGATCACAGGGGAAGCTCCTACAATGAGCAGTTCTTC	CASSQDHRGSSYNEQFF
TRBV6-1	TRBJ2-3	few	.	TGTGCCAGCAGACATCGGGGGAACACAGATACGCAGTATTTT	CASRHRGNTDTQYF
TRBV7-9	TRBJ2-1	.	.	TGTGCCAGCAGCCACTGGCTCAATGAGCAGTTCTTC	CASSHWLNEQFF
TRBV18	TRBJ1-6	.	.	TGTGCCAGCTCATCGACAGGTCTCTATAATTCACCCCTCCACTTT	CASSSTGLYNSPLHF
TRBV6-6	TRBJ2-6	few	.	TGTGCCAGCACCTCGGTATCTGGGGCCAACGTCCTGACTTTC	CASTSVSGANVLTF
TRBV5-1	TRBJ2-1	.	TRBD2	TGCGCCAGCAGCTTGCGAGCGGGGGGGCCTCGGGAGCAGTTCTTC	CASSLRAGGPREQFF
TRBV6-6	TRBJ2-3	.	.	TGTGCCAGCAGTTACGTGTTCACAGATACGCAGTATTTT	CASSYVFTDTQYF
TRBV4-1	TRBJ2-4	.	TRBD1	TGCGCCAGCAGCCAAGGGGAACAGGGGAAAGACATTCAGTACTTC	CASSQGEQGKDIQYF
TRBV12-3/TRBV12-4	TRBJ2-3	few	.	TGTGCCAGCAGGACGGGACATTTCACAGATACGCAGTATTTT	CASRTGHFTDTQYF
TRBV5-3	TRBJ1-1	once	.	TGTGCCAGCAGCTTTGGGGTTTTGAGCGAAGCTTTCTTT	CASSFGVLSEAFF
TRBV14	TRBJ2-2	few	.	TGTGCCAGCAGCCCGCGACACCTAAACACCGGGGAGCTGTTTTTT	CASSPRHLNTGELFF
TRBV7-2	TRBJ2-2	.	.	TGTGCCGCCCCAAGAGGGGGCGGGGAGCTGTTTTTT	CAAPRGGGELFF
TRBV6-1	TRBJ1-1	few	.	TGTGCCAGCAGTGAAGTCAAGGATCTGAACACTGAAGCTTTCTTT	CASSEVKDLNTEAFF
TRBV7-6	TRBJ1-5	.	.	TGTGCCAGCAGCCGATTGGATGCCCCGAATCAGCCCCAGCATTTT	CASSRLDAPNQPQHF
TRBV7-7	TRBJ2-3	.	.	TGTGCTAGCAGCTTATTGTTCAGCACAGATACGCAGTATTTT	CASSLLFSTDTQYF
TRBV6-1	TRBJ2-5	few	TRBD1	TGTGCCAGCAGTGAAAACAGGGGTCGGGTAGAGACCCAGTACTTC	CASSENRGRVETQYF
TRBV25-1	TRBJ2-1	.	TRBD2	TGTGCCAGCAGTGGAGAGCGGGGGCCTCCCGATGAGCAGTTCTTC	CASSGERGPPDEQFF
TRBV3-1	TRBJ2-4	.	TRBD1	TGTGCCAGCAGCCAACCTCGGGACAGCAGGGCCAAAAACATTCAGTACTTC	CASSQPRDSRAKNIQYF
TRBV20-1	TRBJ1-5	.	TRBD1	TGCAGTGCTAGAGATCTTGACAGGGCTGTTAAGGGGAATCAGCCCCAGCATTTT	CSARDLDRAVKGNQPQHF
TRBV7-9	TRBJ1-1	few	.	TGTGCCAGCAGCACCCAAGAGATAACGCTGAACACTGAAGCTTTCTTT	CASSTQEITLNTEAFF
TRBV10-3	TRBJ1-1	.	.	TGTGCCATCCGGGAAACAGGTTACACTGAAGCTTTCTTT	CAIRETGYTEAFF